In this sample, the clone carrying this TCR beta chain turned up once. Antiretroviral therapy had run roughly three months, about 14 weeks, before follow-up blood collection. Whole blood was used without fractionation, so all unsorted peripheral T cells were included. This record belongs to a study of HIV-infected patients and healthy controls. About the research overall: No general T-cell lymphocytopenia was present, and per-chain CDR3 totals resembled those of controls.

cDNA was made from about 500 ng RNA using alpha and beta constant primers. Each of the alpha and beta chains got its own library through chain-specific third strand synthesis with indices. The cDNA received a 5' RACE adapter containing a random hexamer plus an SP2 sequencing primer site. TCRdb used MiXCR to reprocess the 5' RACE reads, holding one entry per CDR3 protein. Of about 15,000 distinct CDR3 sequences in the sample, around 12% were seen once. Trimming took 5 bases from V and 6 from J; bases not matched to a gene: 1. This CDR3 is built from 12 residues. The clonotype originates from an adult with HIV infection. The donor label of this sample is uncertain. The sample here was blood, taken during antiretroviral therapy. This chain joins TRBV12-3 or TRBV12-4 and TRBJ1-2; 9 bases map to TRBD1. The CDR3 sequence is CASSRTGDGYTF. The CDR3 DNA is TGTGCCAGCAGTCGGACAGGGGATGGCTACACCTTC.